The rows below give T cell receptor beta chains drawn from one sample of a study of cytomegalovirus exposure and HLA in healthy donors. Clones were read by immunoSEQ multiplex PCR, and TCRdb kept only the in-frame ones, dropping some. The sample records approximately 160,000 clones, 65% to 70% being singletons. Sequencing was carried out using PBMCs. Receptor source: a woman between 18 and 30 years old in good health and CMV-seropositive. Both conserved end residues are part of each CDR3. The order of the fields is V gene, J gene, CDR3 protein.

v_call: TRBV25-1; j_call: TRBJ2-3; cdr3_aa: CASSEGEGNTDTQYF
v_call: TRBV7-9; j_call: TRBJ2-2; cdr3_aa: CASAGLTGELFF
v_call: TRBV5-8; j_call: NA; cdr3_aa: CASSLQRVSSGGLSSYEQYF
v_call: TRBV28; j_call: TRBJ1-5; cdr3_aa: CASSFGQGFRQPQHF
v_call: TRBV11-3; j_call: TRBJ1-2; cdr3_aa: CASSLRGFNYGYTF
v_call: TRBV7-8; j_call: TRBJ1-2; cdr3_aa: CASSLQGPYGYTF
v_call: TRBV4-3; j_call: TRBJ2-1; cdr3_aa: CASSQATGPPYNEQFF
v_call: TRBV6-5; j_call: TRBJ2-7; cdr3_aa: CASSYRSGIEQYF
v_call: TRBV5-4; j_call: TRBJ2-1; cdr3_aa: CASAGEPPRNEQFF
v_call: TRBV7-3; j_call: TRBJ2-6; cdr3_aa: CASSLSVTGANVLTF
v_call: TRBV18; j_call: TRBJ1-5; cdr3_aa: CASSYRVFDQPQHF
v_call: TRBV30; j_call: TRBJ2-1; cdr3_aa: CAWSARNEQFF
v_call: TRBV7-6; j_call: TRBJ2-1; cdr3_aa: CASSLAGGSVDEQFF
v_call: TRBV9; j_call: TRBJ2-7; cdr3_aa: CASSWRDGWDEQYF
v_call: TRBV4-2; j_call: TRBJ2-1; cdr3_aa: CASSQQPPGLAVYEQFF
v_call: TRBV5-1; j_call: TRBJ1-2; cdr3_aa: CASSSQTNNYGYTF
v_call: TRBV27; j_call: TRBJ1-2; cdr3_aa: CASSLGTGGYGYTF
v_call: TRBV7-3; j_call: TRBJ2-7; cdr3_aa: CASSFGTSNDEQYF